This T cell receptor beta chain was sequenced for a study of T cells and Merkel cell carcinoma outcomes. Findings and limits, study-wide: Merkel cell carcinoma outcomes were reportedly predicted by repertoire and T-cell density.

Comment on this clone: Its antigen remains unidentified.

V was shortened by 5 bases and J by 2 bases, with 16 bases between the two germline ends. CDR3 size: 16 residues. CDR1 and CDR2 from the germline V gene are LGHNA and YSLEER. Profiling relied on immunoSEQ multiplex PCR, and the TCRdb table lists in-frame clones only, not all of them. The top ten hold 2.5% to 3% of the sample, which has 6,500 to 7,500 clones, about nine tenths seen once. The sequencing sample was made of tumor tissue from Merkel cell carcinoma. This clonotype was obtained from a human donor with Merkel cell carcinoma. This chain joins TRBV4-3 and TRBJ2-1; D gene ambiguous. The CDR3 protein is CASSRNSADPYNEQFF. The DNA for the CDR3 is TGCGCCAGCAGCAGGAACTCGGCGGACCCCTACAATGAGCAGTTCTTC.